The sequence of this T cell receptor (beta chain) was determined in a study of human T cells and chemical hapten exposure. The time point here: pre-sensitization, week 0. As for treatment: therapeutic diphenylcyclopropenone sensitization with weekly scalp DPC. J gave up 4 bases and V 1 base, and 6 bases lay outside the gene matches. The CDR3 runs 16 residues. Germline V CDR1 and CDR2: LGHNA, YSLEER. TCRdb independently ran MiXCR on the RACE reads; one entry per CDR3 protein. This table holds approximately 260,000 distinct CDR3 sequences, about 9.4% found once. The TCR comes from a woman in her forties with alopecia areata. Some clones in this sample may be carry-over from other donors' samples. The sample was whole blood, taken in connection with sensitization to the hapten diphenylcyclopropenone (DPC). The chain links TRBV4-3 to TRBJ2-2; 7 bases are shared with TRBD2. The CDR3 reads CASSQASGGLTGELFF. CDR3 nucleotide sequence: TGCGCCAGCAGCCAAGCGTCGGGGGGTCTCACCGGGGAGCTGTTTTTT.